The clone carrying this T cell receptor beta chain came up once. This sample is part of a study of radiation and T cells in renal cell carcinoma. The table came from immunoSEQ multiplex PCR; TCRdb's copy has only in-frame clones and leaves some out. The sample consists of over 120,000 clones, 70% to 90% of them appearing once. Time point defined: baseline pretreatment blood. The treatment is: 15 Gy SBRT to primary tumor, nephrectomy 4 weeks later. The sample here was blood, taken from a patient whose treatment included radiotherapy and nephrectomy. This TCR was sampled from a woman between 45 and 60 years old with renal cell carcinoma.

CDR3 DNA: TGTGCCAGCAGCTTAGGAGGACAGGCAACAGAGACCCAGTACTTC. Translation: CASSLGGQATETQYF. This chain joins TRBV11-2 and TRBJ2-5; 7 positions match TRBD1. The CDR3 runs 15 residues. J lost 4 bases, V lost 1 base, and 6 bases had no gene match. Per the germline V gene, CDR1 is SGHAT and CDR2 is FQNNGV.